Listed here are 14 T cell receptor beta chains from one sample, sequenced in a study of T cells in Graves' hyperthyroidism and ophthalmopathy. Amplified TCR beta CDR3 regions derived from RNA transcripts. HTBI primers were the set used in a first-round RT-PCR of the TCR CDR3. TCRdb re-derived calls from the multiplex PCR reads in MiXCR, one entry per CDR3 protein. The sample records under 400,000 distinct CDR3 sequences, nearly 15% being singletons. Sample: blood. The receptors derive from a woman aged 60-70 years with Graves' ophthalmopathy.

Worth noting for this clonotype: A much bigger clone sits one base away, suggesting this may be a read error. The chain carries TRBV6-8 and TRBJ1-2, with D unclear. The CDR3 contains 14 residues. The germline gives CDR1 MNHGY, CDR2 SAAAGT. The CDR3 reads CARSPRSDLFGYTF. In DNA form, the CDR3 reads TGTGCCCGCAGTCCCCGGAGCGATCTATTTGGCTACACCTTC.

This clonotype was seen ten or more times. The V and J genes are TRBV19 and TRBJ1-5, with TRBD1 identical over 8 bases. The V and J ends lost 6 bases and 2 bases, in that order; junction bases with no gene match: 9. CDR3 length equals 16 residues. CDR1 is LNHDA and CDR2 is SQIVND in the germline V gene (reference sequence). The CDR3 spells CASRPIDRGGNQPQHF. The CDR3 nucleotides are TGTGCCAGTAGGCCGATCGACAGGGGAGGCAATCAGCCCCAGCATTTT. The complete variable domain, with remaining parts taken from reference TRBV19 and TRBJ1-5, reads DGGITQSPKYLFRKEGQNVTLSCEQNLNHDAMYWYRQDPGQGLRLIYYSQIVNDFQKGDIAEGYSVSREKKESFPLTVTSAQKNPTAFYLCASRPIDRGGNQPQHFGDGTRLSIL.

There are many counts of this clonotype. The chain uses TRBV4-1 and TRBJ2-7; 12 positions match TRBD2. CDR1 and CDR2 from the germline V gene are MGHRA and YSYEKL. V lost 4 bases, J lost 7 bases, and 8 bases stayed unmatched. The CDR3 has 15 amino acids. The CDR3 DNA reads TGCGCCAGCAGCCCACGACTAGCGGGAGTTCTGGAGCAGTACTTC. It is translated as CASSPRLAGVLEQYF.

This clonotype was counted many times. The chain uses TRBV28 and TRBJ2-5; D call uncertain. The CDR3 runs to 12 residues. Germline V gives CDR1 MDHEN, CDR2 SYDVKM. Trimming removed 5 bases from V and 5 bases from J, with 9 bases in between. CDR3 sequence reads: CASSPNGETQYF. DNA for the CDR3: TGTGCCAGCAGTCCCAACGGGGAGACCCAGTACTTC.

V and J are TRBV3-1 and TRBJ2-3; TRBD2 matches 8 bases. Per germline, CDR1 LGHDT and CDR2 YNNKEL (reference sequence). The CDR3 is 15 amino acids. The trim removed 4 bases at V and 6 bases at J, leaving 9 bases unmatched. CDR3 coding DNA: TGTGCCAGCAGCCTCCTGGGACTAGTTAACGATACGCAGTATTTT. It codes for CASSLLGLVNDTQYF.

Ten or more counts support this clonotype. The rearrangement links TRBV28 to TRBJ2-6; D remains ambiguous. V was trimmed by 3 bases and J by 0 bases, leaving 12 bases between them. This CDR3 contains 17 residues. The V gene's germline CDR1 is MDHEN and CDR2 SYDVKM. The CDR3 loop is CASSFSHPVSGANVLTF. CDR3 coding DNA: TGTGCCAGCAGTTTCTCCCATCCCGTCTCTGGGGCCAACGTCCTGACTTTC.

In DNA, the CDR3 is TGTGCCTGGAGTGTAAAAGGACTTTACAATGAGCAGTTCTTC. Amino acids: CAWSVKGLYNEQFF. The genes are TRBV30 and TRBJ2-1; maybe TRBD2 (5 bases). V was pared by 0 bases and J by 4 bases, with 10 bases between. From germline, CDR1 is GTSNPN and CDR2 SVGIG (reference sequence). The CDR3 is made up of 14 amino acids.

CDR3 sequence reads: CASSHWTSGNEQYF. The DNA for the CDR3 is TGTGCCAGTTCACATTGGACTAGCGGGAATGAGCAGTACTTC. The chain uses TRBV19 and TRBJ2-1, with 12 bases lining up with TRBD2. The better agreement between TRBJ2-7 and the DNA end casts doubt on the J call. The CDR3 consists of 14 residues. CDR1 is LNHDA, CDR2 SQIVND, per germline (reference sequence).

This chain links TRBV6-6 with TRBJ2-1; TRBD2 matches at 10 bases. Germline V gene sequence: CDR1 MNHNY, CDR2 SVGAGI (reference sequence). Trimming removed 0 bases from V and 9 bases from J; junction bases left unmatched: 8. This CDR3 has 16 amino acids. Here the CDR3 DNA reads TGTGCCAGCAGTTACTCGACGCCTAGCGGGAGATCTGAGCAGTTCTTC. Translated, it gives CASSYSTPSGRSEQFF.

The table lists this clonotype with a few counts. This sequence joins TRBV7-9 and TRBJ1-1, with 9 bases matching TRBD1. The CDR3 extends over 13 amino acids. V lost 7 bases and J lost 10; bases outside the gene matches: 10. Looked up from germline, CDR1 is SEHNR and CDR2 is FQNEAQ (reference sequence). CDR3 loop: CASTHDRGGGAFF. The CDR3, as DNA: TGTGCCAGCACCCATGACAGGGGGGGAGGAGCTTTCTTT.

This clonotype was observed many times. This chain connects TRBV12-3 or TRBV12-4 to TRBJ2-1; 7 nucleotides align to TRBD1. This CDR3 has 12 residues. The V gene end was trimmed by 6 bases and the J gene end by 8 bases; junction bases not matched to a gene: 4. The CDR3: CASRHRGDEQFF. The DNA of the CDR3 is TGTGCCAGCAGACACAGGGGTGATGAGCAGTTCTTC.

The chain carries TRBV20-1 and TRBJ2-3; tentatively, D is TRBD1 (5 bases). V lost 4 bases, J lost 4 bases, and 18 bases lay in between. Germline V lookup: CDR1 DFQATT, CDR2 SNEGSKA (reference sequence). This CDR3 region has 15 residues. The CDR3 DNA is TGCAGTGCTAAAGACCCCGGCAGGGAACCAGATACGCAGTATTTT. Translation: CSAKDPGREPDTQYF.

The rearrangement joins TRBV28 to TRBJ1-5, with D perhaps matching TRBD1 (6 bases). CDR1 is MDHEN and CDR2 is SYDVKM in the germline V gene. The CDR3 sequence is 17 residues long. V lost 1 base to trimming and J lost 2 bases, with 15 bases between them. The CDR3 here is CASSLLGGTIGNQPQHF. CDR3 in DNA: TGTGCCAGCAGTTTATTGGGGGGGACAATCGGCAATCAGCCCCAGCATTTT.

This clonotype was seen a few times. The gene calls are TRBV6-1 and TRBJ2-4; 9 nucleotides agree with TRBD1. The germline gives CDR1 MNHNS, CDR2 SASEGT. The V and J ends lost 6 bases and 14 bases, in that order; junction bases with no gene match: 8. The CDR3 length is 12 residues. Here the CDR3 reads CASRRQGERKYF. In DNA form, the CDR3 reads TGTGCCAGCAGACGACAGGGGGAGAGGAAGTACTTC.